This T cell receptor (beta chain) was recorded in a study of read filtering for tumor transcriptome and immune sequencing. Study context: Among patients, 17 to 20 were male and around 13 female, aged about 47 to 80 (mean around 66). Findings and caveats of the study: This fraction held mixed bone marrow immune cells after CD138-negative sorting. RNA-seq captured clonotypes less deeply and reliably than IR-seq. Dropping single-read clonotypes raised IR-seq and RNA-seq shared-clonotype correlation.

This CDR3 comprises 13 residues. Per the germline V gene, CDR1 is SGDLS and CDR2 is YYNGEE. The V and J ends lost 3 bases and 7 bases respectively, with 11 bases between them. The table lists this clonotype with many counts. Its antigen is not known. This library used around 400 ng RNA and molecular barcoded adaptors spanning alpha/delta and beta/gamma chains. TCRdb ran MiXCR on the reads and lists one entry per CDR3 protein. The sample contains roughly 60,000 distinct CDR3 sequences, around 20% of which appear only once. Sequenced input: a population of CD138-negative cells sorted from bone marrow. The chain combines TRBV9 with TRBJ1-5; maybe TRBD1 (6 bases). This TCR was sampled from a donor aged 40 or over with multiple myeloma. CDR3: CASSAQGGQPQHF. CDR3 DNA sequence: TGTGCCAGCAGCGCACAGGGAGGGCAGCCCCAGCATTTT.